A single sample gave rise to the 21 T cell receptor beta chains below, sequenced in a study of T cell responses to AZD1222 COVID-19 vaccine listed by TCRdb under 2021. The time point label corresponds to: about 28 days (+/-7) after the second vaccine dose. Library creation used the immunoSEQ multiplex PCR assay. TCRdb stores this immuneACCESS table with in-frame sequences only. Part of the clones is absent; in the studies checked, under half of the shortfall reflects unresolved V genes, and no reason is known for the rest. Within this sample are 90,000 to 100,000 clones, with less than 85% of them counted one time only. The ten biggest clones cover 14% of the sample. Sequences were derived from peripheral blood, sampled 28 days after the second AZD1222 dose. These receptors were taken from an adult who received the AZD1222 COVID-19 vaccine.

V usage is TRBV6-2 or TRBV6-3 and J usage is TRBJ2-7, with 10 bases lining up with TRBD2. Trimming removed 5 bases from V and 0 bases from J; junction bases left unmatched: 1. Looked up from germline, CDR1 is MNHEY and CDR2 is SVGEGT. The CDR3 runs 14 residues. The CDR3 DNA reads as TGTGCCAGCAGTCGGACTAGCGGCTCCTACGAGCAGTACTTC. Its translation: CASSRTSGSYEQYF.

This chain joins TRBV5-1 and TRBJ1-3; TRBD1 is a possible D gene (5 bases). This CDR3 region has 14 residues. Trimming shortened V by 4 bases and J by 8 bases, and 16 bases separated the two germline ends. From germline, CDR1 is SGHRS and CDR2 YFSETQ. CDR3 bases: TGCGCCAGCAGCGTCGGGGGTACTCCGGACACCATATATTTT. Translating it yields CASSVGGTPDTIYF.

J is TRBJ2-7 and V is TRBV6-5, with 8 bases that match TRBD2. CDR1 is MNHEY, CDR2 SVGAGI, per germline. The CDR3 is made up of 14 amino acids. Trimming cost V 7 bases and J 4 bases; bases outside gene matches: 9. The CDR3 bases are TGTGCCAGCAAGGGAGACACTAGCGGTTACGAGCAGTACTTC. The encoded protein is CASKGDTSGYEQYF.

The gene calls are TRBV7-9 and TRBJ2-2, with a weak D call TRBD2 (5 bases). CDR1 and CDR2 (germline): SEHNR, FQNEAQ (reference sequence). This CDR3 has 14 residues. Between the trimmed V and J ends, which lost 5 bases and 3 bases, there was a span of 10 bases. CDR3 sequence reads: CASSPSGYTGELFF. CDR3 coding DNA: TGTGCCAGCAGCCCCAGCGGTTACACCGGGGAGCTGTTTTTT.

The gene calls are TRBV4-1 and TRBJ2-2; 7 bases are a match to TRBD1. V gave up 4 bases and J gave up 4 bases; unmatched junction bases: 12. Looked up from germline, CDR1 is MGHRA and CDR2 is YSYEKL. The CDR3 loop spans 17 amino acids. CDR3 DNA: TGCGCCAGCAGCCCCAGGGGGTCCCTAGCAGTCACCGGGGAGCTGTTTTTT. Its protein is CASSPRGSLAVTGELFF.

This chain connects TRBV18 to TRBJ2-1; D not resolved. The CDR3 spans 15 residues. V lost 4 bases to trimming and J lost 0 bases, with 10 bases between them. Looked up from germline, CDR1 is KGHSH and CDR2 is LQKENI. The CDR3 nucleotides are TGTGCCAGCTCACTTGGGCGTTACTCCTACAATGAGCAGTTCTTC. Its protein is CASSLGRYSYNEQFF.

This chain links TRBV18 with TRBJ1-1; 9 nucleotides match TRBD1. Germline V lookup: CDR1 KGHSH, CDR2 LQKENI. Germline trimming cut 3 bases from V and 4 bases from J; bases unmatched to any gene: 12. The CDR3 loop spans 17 amino acids. CDR3 amino acids: CASSPSSPGQGFTEAFF. The CDR3, as DNA: TGTGCCAGCTCACCTTCGAGTCCGGGACAGGGTTTCACTGAAGCTTTCTTT. The full variable domain, completed using reference TRBV18 and TRBJ1-1, is NAGVMQNPRHLVRRRGQEARLRCSPMKGHSHVYWYRQLPEEGLKFMVYLQKENIIDESGMPKERFSAEFPKEGPSILRIQQVVRGDSAAYFCASSPSSPGQGFTEAFFGQGTRLTVV.

This chain connects TRBV30 to TRBJ1-2; D is ambiguous. Germline CDR1 GTSNPN, CDR2 SVGIG (reference sequence). V was cut by 2 bases and J by 2 bases, with 6 bases left in between. The CDR3 is 12 residues long. The CDR3 here is CAWSLANYGYTF. In DNA form, the CDR3 reads TGTGCCTGGAGTTTGGCGAACTATGGCTACACCTTC.

The chain carries TRBV19 and TRBJ1-2; D possibly corresponds to TRBD1 (6 bases). Trimming stripped 5 bases from V and 0 bases from J, with 10 bases between. Germline V lookup: CDR1 LNHDA, CDR2 SQIVND (reference sequence). There are 14 residues in the CDR3. The CDR3 coding sequence is TGTGCCAGTAGTGCAGGGGTAACTAACTATGGCTACACCTTC. Translating gives CASSAGVTNYGYTF.

This clone turned up a few times. The J gene is TRBJ1-3, the V gene TRBV29-1, with D tentatively TRBD1 (5 bases). CDR1 is SQVTM, CDR2 ANQGSEA, per germline. Between the trimmed V and J ends, which lost 7 bases and 0 bases, there was a span of 10 bases. The CDR3 covers 13 residues. The CDR3: CSAADNSGNTIYF. As DNA, the CDR3 is TGCAGCGCCGCGGACAACTCTGGAAACACCATATATTTT.

The chain has TRBV18 and TRBJ2-7; 12 positions match TRBD2. CDR1 KGHSH and CDR2 LQKENI come from the germline V gene. This CDR3 spans 16 amino acids. J was trimmed by 7 bases and V by 5 bases; bases with no gene match: 12. The CDR3 here is CASSSSTSGGPGEQYF. For the CDR3, the DNA is TGTGCCAGCTCATCATCGACTAGCGGGGGACCAGGGGAGCAGTACTTC.

The rearrangement joins TRBV7-2 to TRBJ2-1, with D unresolved. The CDR3 extends over 11 amino acids. V was shortened by 2 bases and J by 10 bases, with 6 bases between the two germline ends. Germline V gene data show CDR1 as SGHTA and CDR2 as FQGNSA. The CDR3 here is CASSLRGEQFF. The CDR3 nucleotides read TGTGCCAGCAGCTTACGTGGGGAGCAGTTCTTC. The full variable domain, its missing parts supplied by reference TRBV7-2 and TRBJ2-1, is GAGVSQSPSNKVTEKGKDVELRCDPISGHTALYWYRQSLGQGLEFLIYFQGNSAPDKSGLPSDRFSAERTGGSVSTLTIQRTQQEDSAVYLCASSLRGEQFFGPGTRLTVL.

The V call is TRBV7-6, the J call TRBJ1-6; D remains ambiguous. The V and J ends lost 5 bases and 6 bases respectively, with 17 bases between them. The CDR3 length is 16 residues. The V gene's germline CDR1 is SGHVS and CDR2 FNYEAQ. In nucleotides, the CDR3 is TGTGCCAGCAGCCTGGAGGCGGGGAGAAGTAATTCACCCCTCCACTTT. Translation: CASSLEAGRSNSPLHF.

The V gene is TRBV4-3, the J gene TRBJ1-2; D is possibly TRBD1 (5 bases). V dropped 2 bases and J dropped 1 base, with 11 bases sitting between them. The CDR3 contains 15 residues. From germline, CDR1 is LGHNA and CDR2 YSLEER. CDR3 region: CASSQRRGLNYGYTF. The CDR3 DNA follows: TGCGCCAGCAGCCAACGTCGGGGACTTAACTATGGCTACACCTTC.

The V and J genes are TRBV5-1 and TRBJ2-1, with 8 bases that match TRBD2. Germline CDR1 reads SGHRS; CDR2 reads YFSETQ. The CDR3 is made up of 16 amino acids. V shed 0 bases, J shed 1 base, and the junction held 3 bases outside the gene matches. The CDR3, as DNA: TGCGCCAGCAGCTTGGCCGGGGGGGCGTCCTACAATGAGCAGTTCTTC. Its translation is CASSLAGGASYNEQFF.

V gene TRBV6-2 or TRBV6-3 combines with J gene TRBJ2-6, with TRBD1 matching over 9 bases. This CDR3 is built from 18 residues. Germline trimming cut 4 bases from V and 2 bases from J; bases unmatched to any gene: 9. The germline CDR1 and CDR2 sequences are MNHEY and SVGEGT. The CDR3 DNA follows: TGTGCCAGCAGTTCCCTCGGGACAGGGCTCCCTGGGGCCAACGTCCTGACTTTC. Its protein is CASSSLGTGLPGANVLTF.

The chain has TRBV5-1 and TRBJ1-1, with a tentative D call TRBD1 (5 bases). CDR1 is SGHRS, CDR2 YFSETQ, per germline. The CDR3 runs 14 residues. The ends were cut back, 5 bases at V and 5 bases at J, with 16 bases in the middle. CDR3 in DNA: TGCGCCAGCAGGGTGGCGGCGCGGGGGACTGAAGCTTTCTTT. As protein: CASRVAARGTEAFF.

V usage is TRBV19 and J usage is TRBJ2-6, with D possibly matching TRBD2 (6 bases). V shed 5 bases and J shed 0 bases, with 20 bases lying between them. Germline V gene lookup returns CDR1 LNHDA and CDR2 SQIVND (reference sequence). This CDR3 spans 19 amino acids. CDR3: CASSPFSGGSSSGANVLTF. CDR3 coding DNA: TGTGCCAGTAGTCCCTTCTCTGGGGGGTCCTCCTCTGGGGCCAACGTCCTGACTTTC. Complete variable domain (other parts from reference TRBV19 and TRBJ2-6): DGGITQSPKYLFRKEGQNVTLSCEQNLNHDAMYWYRQDPGQGLRLIYYSQIVNDFQKGDIAEGYSVSREKKESFPLTVTSAQKNPTAFYLCASSPFSGGSSSGANVLTFGAGSRLTVL.

CDR3 protein: CASSSPDAYYEQYF. The CDR3 region has the DNA TGCGCCAGCAGCTCCCCGGACGCCTATTACGAGCAGTACTTC. V is TRBV5-1 and J is TRBJ2-7, with no clear D. The CDR3 runs 14 residues. V gave up 3 bases and J gave up 4 bases, with 14 bases separating them. Per the germline V gene, CDR1 is SGHRS and CDR2 is YFSETQ.

This chain connects TRBV11-2 to TRBJ1-2; D perhaps matches TRBD1 (5 bases). The CDR3 is 13 residues long. Trimming removed 3 bases from V and 5 bases from J, with 10 bases in between. From germline, CDR1 is SGHAT and CDR2 FQNNGV. The CDR3: CASSLRRVYGYTF. The CDR3 DNA is TGTGCCAGCAGCTTGCGCAGGGTATATGGCTACACCTTC.

This chain connects TRBV3-1 (or the pseudogene TRBV3-2) to TRBJ2-7; D remains unclear. Trimming removed 3 bases at V and 0 bases at J, with 3 bases between. Germline loops: CDR1 LGHDT, CDR2 YNNKEL (reference sequence). This CDR3 comprises 12 residues. CDR3 residues: CASSHGSYEQYF. The CDR3 coding sequence is TGTGCCAGCAGCCACGGCTCCTACGAGCAGTACTTC.